This TCR beta chain came from a study of control samples from healthy donors and cancer patients. This CDR3 spans 15 amino acids. V gave up 4 bases and J gave up 0 bases, with 10 bases separating them. CDR1 LGHDT and CDR2 YNNKEL come from the germline V gene (reference sequence). The repertoire was sequenced with immunoSEQ multiplex PCR; TCRdb's copy has only in-frame clones and lacks some. The sample includes approximately 74,000 clones, about 94% of them seen just once. Sequencing used blood. This sequence joins TRBV3-1 (or the pseudogene TRBV3-2) and TRBJ1-3, with D tentatively TRBD1 (5 bases). The receptor comes from a young woman in good health. For the CDR3, the DNA is TGTGCCAGCAGCCGGGACGGTAGCTCTGGAAACACCATATATTTT. It specifies CASSRDGSSGNTIYF.